The 10 T cell receptor beta chains given below trace back to one sample, sequenced in a study of CD8+ T cells in alopecia areata. Once RNA had been extracted, it was reverse transcribed into cDNA to act as the sequencing template. The assay was immunoSEQ multiplex PCR, and TCRdb's table has in-frame clones only and misses some. In the table there are 150,000 to 200,000 clones, roughly 64% of which are singletons. Documented treatment: oral pan-JAK inhibitor, 5-10 mg twice daily. The source material was CD8+ T cells sorted from blood, sampled at week 24, from a patient treated with tofacitinib. These receptors were obtained from a human donor with alopecia areata.

J is TRBJ1-2 and V is TRBV29-1, with 7 bases lining up with TRBD1. CDR3 length equals 15 residues. Germline CDR1 and CDR2: SQVTM and ANQGSEA. Trimming removed 1 base from V and 5 bases from J; junction bases left unmatched: 10. CDR3 amino acids: CSVEGFEGAQYGYTF. CDR3 in DNA: TGCAGCGTTGAAGGGTTTGAGGGGGCGCAGTATGGCTACACCTTC. Full variable domain (outside the CDR3, taken from reference TRBV29-1 and TRBJ1-2): SAVISQKPSRDICQRGTSLTIQCQVDSQVTMMFWYRQQPGQSLTLIATANQGSEATYESGFVIDKFPISRPNLTFSTLTVSNMSPEDSSIYLCSVEGFEGAQYGYTFGSGTRLTVV.

CDR3 sequence: CASLTGNTEAFF. The CDR3 coding sequence is TGTGCCAGTTTGACAGGGAACACTGAAGCTTTCTTT. This chain connects TRBV19 to TRBJ1-1, with TRBD1 as a possible D gene (6 bases). This CDR3 has 12 amino acids. The V and J ends lost 8 bases and 1 base respectively, with 8 bases between them. Germline assignment: CDR1 LNHDA and CDR2 SQIVND (reference sequence). The entire variable domain, with the rest obtained from reference TRBV19 and TRBJ1-1, is as follows: DGGITQSPKYLFRKEGQNVTLSCEQNLNHDAMYWYRQDPGQGLRLIYYSQIVNDFQKGDIAEGYSVSREKKESFPLTVTSAQKNPTAFYLCASLTGNTEAFFGQGTRLTVV.

This clone occurred a few times. The chain recombines TRBV30 with TRBJ1-2, with D unclear. CDR1 GTSNPN and CDR2 SVGIG come from the germline V gene (reference sequence). CDR3 length: 11 residues. V lost 5 bases and J 3 bases, leaving 7 bases between the germline ends. The CDR3 protein is CAWQSYYGYTF. CDR3 sequence (DNA): TGTGCCTGGCAGAGCTACTATGGCTACACCTTC.

V and J are TRBV19 and TRBJ1-2, with TRBD1 as a possible D gene (6 bases). Germline lookup yields CDR1 LNHDA and CDR2 SQIVND (reference sequence). V lost 8 bases to trimming and J lost 6 bases, with 10 bases between them. This CDR3 comprises 11 residues. The CDR3 DNA is TGTGCCAGTGCAGGGGCGGATGGCTACACCTTC. Amino acids: CASAGADGYTF. Full variable domain (missing parts from reference TRBV19 and TRBJ1-2): DGGITQSPKYLFRKEGQNVTLSCEQNLNHDAMYWYRQDPGQGLRLIYYSQIVNDFQKGDIAEGYSVSREKKESFPLTVTSAQKNPTAFYLCASAGADGYTFGSGTRLTVV.

The CDR3 sequence: CASSLKPGQDYEQYF. The CDR3 DNA reads TGTGCCAGCAGCTTGAAACCGGGACAGGATTACGAGCAGTACTTC. This sequence joins TRBV5-6 and TRBJ2-7; 8 bases map to TRBD1. CDR3 length equals 15 residues. Trimming removed 1 base from V and 4 bases from J; junction bases left unmatched: 7. Germline loops: CDR1 SGHDT, CDR2 YYEEEE.

This clone was picked up a small number of times. The chain carries TRBV30 and TRBJ2-1; D is uncertain. The V and J ends lost 2 bases and 4 bases respectively, with 3 bases between them. The CDR3 has 11 amino acids. Looked up from germline, CDR1 is GTSNPN and CDR2 is SVGIG (reference sequence). Here the CDR3 DNA reads TGTGCCTGGAGTACATACAATGAGCAGTTCTTC. It yields the protein CAWSTYNEQFF.

This clone was seen only a few times. CDR3 region: CASRPGQSFYGYTF. In DNA form, the CDR3 reads TGTGCCAGCAGACCGGGACAGTCGTTCTATGGCTACACCTTC. The V and J genes are TRBV6-5 and TRBJ1-2; 7 bases map to TRBD1. This CDR3 has 14 amino acids. The germline V gene has CDR1 MNHEY and CDR2 SVGAGI. Unmatched junction bases numbered 8, after V lost 6 bases and J lost 4 bases.

This clone showed up just a few times. The rearrangement joins TRBV23-1 to TRBJ2-7; the D gene is possibly TRBD1 (5 bases). Being an ORF, TRBV23-1 has a function that is uncertain. The V gene lost 0 bases and the J gene lost 6 bases, with 9 bases spanning the gap. CDR3 length: 13 amino acids. The CDR3 spells CASSQSQGCEQYF. CDR3 DNA: TGCGCCAGCAGTCAATCGCAGGGATGCGAGCAGTACTTC.

The J gene is TRBJ1-5, the V gene TRBV5-6; TRBD1 is a possible D gene (6 bases). V was clipped by 0 bases and J by 4 bases, with 11 bases between them. The length of the CDR3 is 15 residues. Germline V gene data show CDR1 as SGHDT and CDR2 as YYEEEE. The CDR3 reads CASSLGTAMNQPQHF. The CDR3, as DNA: TGTGCCAGCAGCTTGGGGACAGCCATGAATCAGCCCCAGCATTTT.

Notes on this clone: At the DNA level, this CDR3 is encoded by other sequences in the same sample as well. The V call is TRBV27, the J call TRBJ1-6; D remains unclear. Germline CDR1 and CDR2: MNHEY and SMNVEV (reference sequence). V shed 2 bases and J shed 7 bases, with 6 bases lying between them. The CDR3 has 13 residues. CDR3 DNA: TGTGCCAGCAGTTTAGGGTACAATTCACCCCTCCACTTT. It is translated as CASSLGYNSPLHF.